This is a list of T cell receptor beta chains from one sample in a study of neurological immune-mediated disorders. One entry per CDR3 protein, called by TCRdb with MiXCR from the 5' RACE reads. The data hold under 50,000 distinct CDR3 sequences, with about an eighth observed a single time. Specimen: PBMCs. These TCRs come from a male donor with HTLV-1-associated myelopathy (HAM/TSP). Each CDR3 is given with its conserved first and last residue. A D gene is named only where the DNA matches it firmly. For some rows the clone size is stated as once, few or many, or as a class when expanded; others skip it.

d_gene: TRBD1; v_gene: TRBV20-1; abundance: many; j_gene: TRBJ2-7; CDR3aa: CSARSDRGVGDEQYF; CDR3nt: TGCAGTGCTAGAAGCGACAGGGGCGTCGGCGACGAGCAGTACTTC
d_gene: TRBD1; v_gene: TRBV20-1; abundance: many; j_gene: TRBJ2-7; CDR3aa: CSATTGSPYEQYF; CDR3nt: TGCAGTGCCACGACAGGGAGCCCCTACGAGCAGTACTTC
d_gene: NA; v_gene: TRBV20-1; abundance: many; j_gene: TRBJ2-7; CDR3aa: CSARGWALGYEQYF; CDR3nt: TGCAGTGCTAGAGGGTGGGCCCTGGGATACGAGCAGTACTTC
d_gene: TRBD1; v_gene: TRBV4-1; abundance: NA; j_gene: TRBJ2-1; CDR3aa: CASSGLGTGLNEQFF; CDR3nt: TGCGCCAGCAGTGGGTTGGGGACAGGGTTGAATGAGCAGTTCTTC
d_gene: NA; v_gene: TRBV10-2; abundance: many; j_gene: TRBJ2-7; CDR3aa: CASSESGLGYEQYF; CDR3nt: TGCGCCAGCAGTGAGTCTGGTTTGGGCTACGAGCAGTACTTC
d_gene: TRBD1; v_gene: TRBV28; abundance: many; j_gene: TRBJ2-7; CDR3aa: CASSLGTGAYEQYF; CDR3nt: TGTGCCAGCAGTTTGGGGACAGGAGCCTACGAGCAGTACTTC
d_gene: TRBD1; v_gene: TRBV6-5; abundance: many; j_gene: TRBJ1-6; CDR3aa: CASSYDGGQGASYNSPLHF; CDR3nt: TGTGCCAGCAGTTACGACGGGGGACAGGGGGCATCCTATAATTCACCCCTCCACTTT
d_gene: TRBD2; v_gene: TRBV4-1; abundance: many; j_gene: TRBJ2-2; CDR3aa: CASSQVLAGTGELFF; CDR3nt: TGCGCCAGCAGCCAAGTACTAGCGGGCACCGGGGAGCTGTTTTTT
d_gene: NA; v_gene: TRBV10-3; abundance: many; j_gene: TRBJ1-1; CDR3aa: CAGGRSDRNTEAFF; CDR3nt: TGTGCCGGCGGACGCTCGGACAGGAACACTGAAGCTTTCTTT
d_gene: NA; v_gene: TRBV5-1; abundance: many; j_gene: TRBJ1-5; CDR3aa: CASSPLSNQPQHF; CDR3nt: TGCGCCAGCAGCCCTCTTAGCAATCAGCCCCAGCATTTT
d_gene: NA; v_gene: TRBV20-1; abundance: many; j_gene: TRBJ2-3; CDR3aa: CSARVALTSTDTQYF; CDR3nt: TGCAGTGCTAGAGTTGCTCTCACTAGCACAGATACGCAGTATTTT
d_gene: NA; v_gene: TRBV28; abundance: many; j_gene: TRBJ1-3; CDR3aa: CASRRGHQSGNTIYF; CDR3nt: TGTGCCAGCAGGCGGGGACACCAGTCTGGAAACACCATATATTTT
d_gene: NA; v_gene: TRBV12-3/TRBV12-4; abundance: many; j_gene: TRBJ1-5; CDR3aa: CASSLRLEGQPQHF; CDR3nt: TGTGCCAGCAGTTTACGGTTGGAGGGTCAGCCCCAGCATTTT
d_gene: NA; v_gene: TRBV2; abundance: many; j_gene: TRBJ1-2; CDR3aa: CASRWTYGYTF; CDR3nt: TGTGCCAGCAGGTGGACCTATGGCTACACCTTC
d_gene: TRBD2; v_gene: TRBV20-1; abundance: many; j_gene: TRBJ2-7; CDR3aa: CSARDQAGDSYEQYF; CDR3nt: TGCAGTGCTAGAGATCAGGCGGGGGACTCCTACGAGCAGTACTTC